These 18 T cell receptor beta chains originate from one sample sequenced in a study of T cells in tuberculosis. Data came from immunoSEQ multiplex PCR; TCRdb stores just in-frame clones and leaves some out. The table includes 25,000 to 35,000 clones, nearly 97% detected once. Sequenced: PBMCs. Receptor source: a donor between 10 and 35 years old with latent tuberculosis or without tuberculosis infection.

The chain uses TRBV6-1 and TRBJ1-1; perhaps TRBD1 as D (5 bases). Germline V lookup: CDR1 MNHNS, CDR2 SASEGT. The ends were cut back, 8 bases at V and 1 base at J, with 14 bases in the middle. The CDR3 totals 14 residues. This CDR3 reads CASSKAGGNTEAFF. Written as DNA, the CDR3 is TGTGCCAGCTCTAAGGCGGGGGGGAACACTGAAGCTTTCTTT.

The chain joins TRBV29-1 to TRBJ2-2; D is unclear. The V gene lost 3 bases and the J gene lost 4 bases, with 6 bases spanning the gap. Germline V gene data show CDR1 as SQVTM and CDR2 as ANQGSEA. The CDR3 is made up of 12 amino acids. For the CDR3, the DNA is TGCAGCGTTGATGTATCCACCGGGGAGCTGTTTTTT. It translates to CSVDVSTGELFF.

J is TRBJ2-1 and V is TRBV6-1; TRBD2 matches at 9 bases. Germline lookup yields CDR1 MNHNS and CDR2 SASEGT. This CDR3 has 14 residues. J was trimmed by 7 bases and V by 10 bases; bases with no gene match: 11. The CDR3 spells CATVGLALANEQFF. The CDR3 coding sequence is TGTGCCACCGTGGGACTAGCCCTTGCTAATGAGCAGTTCTTC.

This sequence joins TRBV7-9 and TRBJ2-2; tentative D call: TRBD1 (5 bases). The CDR3 has 17 amino acids. V was shortened by 6 bases and J by 3 bases, with 20 bases between the two germline ends. CDR1 is SEHNR and CDR2 is FQNEAQ in the germline V gene (reference sequence). The CDR3 DNA reads as TGTGCCAGCAGGGGCATAAGACGAAAAGGGGACACCGGGGAGCTGTTTTTT. Amino acid sequence: CASRGIRRKGDTGELFF.

The chain employs TRBV7-6 and TRBJ1-1, with 7 bases lining up with TRBD1. The J segment lost 4 bases and the V segment lost 5 bases, leaving 7 bases of the junction unmatched. Germline CDR1 SGHVS, CDR2 FNYEAQ. CDR3 length equals 14 residues. The CDR3 nucleotides are TGTGCCAGCAGCCTCTTAACAGGGGTCACTGAAGCTTTCTTT. It yields the protein CASSLLTGVTEAFF.

The chain uses TRBV2 and TRBJ1-2; TRBD1 might be the D (5 bases). CDR1 is SNHLY, CDR2 FYNNEI, per germline. The V gene lost 7 bases and the J gene lost 2 bases, with 14 bases spanning the gap. The CDR3 runs 14 residues. CDR3 coding DNA: TGTGCCAGCACTAAGACAGAAACAAACTATGGCTACACCTTC. This translates into CASTKTETNYGYTF. The full variable domain, in which reference TRBV2 and TRBJ1-2 provide the parts outside the CDR3, is EPEVTQTPSHQVTQMGQEVILRCVPISNHLYFYWYRQILGQKVEFLVSFYNNEISEKSEIFDDQFSVERPDGSNFTLKIRSTKLEDSAMYFCASTKTETNYGYTFGSGTRLTVV.

The chain joins TRBV14 to TRBJ1-3, with D uncertain. The CDR3 has 14 amino acids. The germline gives CDR1 SGHDN, CDR2 FVKESK. V was pared by 0 bases and J by 9 bases, with 12 bases between. The CDR3 nucleotides are TGTGCCAGCAGCCAAGAGAAGGGAGGGTCCACCATATATTTT. Translated, it gives CASSQEKGGSTIYF.

The chain carries TRBV5-1 and TRBJ1-4, with a weak D call TRBD1 (5 bases). The germline CDR1 and CDR2 sequences are SGHRS and YFSETQ. The CDR3 extends over 14 amino acids. Trimming pared 3 bases from V and 4 bases from J, leaving 10 bases between. The CDR3 bases are TGCGCCAGCAGCTGGACATCTAATAATGAAAAACTGTTTTTT. It yields the protein CASSWTSNNEKLFF.

This rearrangement joins TRBV15 to TRBJ2-1; maybe TRBD2 (7 bases). V lost 1 base, J lost 7 bases, and 14 bases lay in between. CDR1 and CDR2 (germline): LNHNV, YYDKDF (reference sequence). This CDR3 is built from 15 residues. The CDR3 is CATSRVGGPYNEQFF. DNA for the CDR3: TGTGCCACCAGCAGAGTCGGGGGGCCGTATAATGAGCAGTTCTTC. The full variable domain, in which reference TRBV15 and TRBJ2-1 provide the parts outside the CDR3, is DAMVIQNPRYQVTQFGKPVTLSCSQTLNHNVMYWYQQKSSQAPKLLFHYYDKDFNNEADTPDNFQSRRPNTSFCFLDIRSPGLGDTAMYLCATSRVGGPYNEQFFGPGTRLTVL.

The genes are TRBV7-9 and TRBJ1-3; D might be TRBD1 (5 bases). CDR1 and CDR2 from the germline V gene are SEHNR and FQNEAQ (reference sequence). The length of the CDR3 is 14 residues. Trimming took 6 bases from V and 4 from J, leaving 13 bases between them. For the CDR3, the DNA is TGTGCCAGCAGGTCCGGGGGAGGAGGAAACACCATATATTTT. Protein: CASRSGGGGNTIYF. Combining the CDR3 with reference TRBV7-9 and TRBJ1-3 gives the whole variable domain DTGVSQNPRHKITKRGQNVTFRCDPISEHNRLYWYRQTLGQGPEFLTYFQNEAQLEKSRLLSDRFSAERPKGSFSTLEIQRTEQGDSAMYLCASRSGGGGNTIYFGEGSWLTVV.

This clone was detected only once. The chain has TRBV5-1 and TRBJ2-5, with unresolved D. The CDR3 has 14 residues. Germline CDR1 SGHRS, CDR2 YFSETQ. V was trimmed by 3 bases and J by 3 bases, leaving 12 bases between them. CDR3 sequence reads: CASSSRSTEETQYF. In nucleotides, the CDR3 is TGCGCCAGCAGCTCCCGCTCTACCGAAGAGACCCAGTACTTC.

This chain joins TRBV6-1 and TRBJ2-7; 7 positions match TRBD2. CDR3 length: 14 amino acids. V was pared by 10 bases and J by 0 bases, with 9 bases of the junction left unmatched. Germline V gives CDR1 MNHNS, CDR2 SASEGT. The CDR3 protein is CATGGRRPSYEQYF. The CDR3 DNA reads TGTGCCACGGGGGGAAGAAGGCCCTCCTACGAGCAGTACTTC.

V is TRBV6-1 and J is TRBJ1-6; possible D gene TRBD1, 5 bases. V lost 2 bases and J lost 11, with 10 bases in between. Germline V gene data show CDR1 as MNHNS and CDR2 as SASEGT. The CDR3 length is 13 residues. The CDR3 sequence: CASSELQATPLHF. For the CDR3, the DNA is TGTGCCAGCAGTGAATTACAGGCAACACCCCTCCACTTT.

This clone was detected a few times. The V gene is TRBV7-2, the J gene TRBJ1-3; weak D call: TRBD1 (5 bases). The germline CDR1 and CDR2 sequences are SGHTA and FQGNSA. This CDR3 is built from 18 residues. V lost 1 base and J 2 bases, leaving 18 bases between the germline ends. The CDR3 reads CASSLDTNRRPTGNTIYF. CDR3 DNA sequence: TGTGCCAGCAGCTTAGATACTAACAGGCGCCCTACTGGAAACACCATATATTTT.

The chain is built from TRBV2 and TRBJ2-7; possibly TRBD1 for D (5 bases). The length of the CDR3 is 13 residues. Germline CDR1 SNHLY, CDR2 FYNNEI. V dropped 8 bases and J dropped 0 bases, with 11 bases sitting between them. CDR3 DNA sequence: TGTGCCAGCCTAGGAGACAGCTCCTACGAGCAGTACTTC. Translation gives CASLGDSSYEQYF.

The V call is TRBV5-6, the J call TRBJ2-7; 9 positions match TRBD1. This CDR3 is built from 15 residues. The V gene's germline CDR1 is SGHDT and CDR2 YYEEEE. J gave up 5 bases and V 5 bases, and 11 bases lay outside the gene matches. DNA for the CDR3: TGTGCCAGCAGACCGATGGGACAGGGTTTCAACGAGCAGTACTTC. Its protein product is CASRPMGQGFNEQYF.

This rearrangement joins TRBV10-1 to TRBJ1-6; D not certain. Germline V gene sequence: CDR1 WNHNN, CDR2 SYGVQD (reference sequence). V was shortened by 5 bases and J by 10 bases, with 12 bases between the two germline ends. The CDR3 length is 13 residues. The DNA for the CDR3 is TGCGCCAGCAGTTCCTACGTCTCCTCACCCCTCCACTTT. It codes for CASSSYVSSPLHF.

This sequence joins TRBV7-8 and TRBJ1-2; no clear D. Trimming pared 8 bases from V and 8 bases from J, leaving 15 bases between. Germline V gene sequence: CDR1 SGHVS, CDR2 FQNEAQ. The CDR3 totals 12 residues. The CDR3 DNA sequence: TGTGCCAGCCCGGACGGCGCGGGCGGCTACACCTTC. Its protein is CASPDGAGGYTF.